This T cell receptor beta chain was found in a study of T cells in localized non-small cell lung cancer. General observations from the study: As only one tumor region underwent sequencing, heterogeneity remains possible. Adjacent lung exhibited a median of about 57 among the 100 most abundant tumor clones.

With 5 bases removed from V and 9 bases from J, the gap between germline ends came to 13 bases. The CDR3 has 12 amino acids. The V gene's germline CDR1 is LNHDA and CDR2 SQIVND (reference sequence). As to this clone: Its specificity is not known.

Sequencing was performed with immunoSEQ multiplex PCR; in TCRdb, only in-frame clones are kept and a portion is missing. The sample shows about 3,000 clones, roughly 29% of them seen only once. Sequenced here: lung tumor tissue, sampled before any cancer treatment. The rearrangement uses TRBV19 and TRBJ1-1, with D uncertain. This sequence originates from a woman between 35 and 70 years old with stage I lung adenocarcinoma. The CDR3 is CASSDPDLKAFF. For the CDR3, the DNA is TGTGCCAGTAGTGACCCGGACCTAAAAGCTTTCTTT.